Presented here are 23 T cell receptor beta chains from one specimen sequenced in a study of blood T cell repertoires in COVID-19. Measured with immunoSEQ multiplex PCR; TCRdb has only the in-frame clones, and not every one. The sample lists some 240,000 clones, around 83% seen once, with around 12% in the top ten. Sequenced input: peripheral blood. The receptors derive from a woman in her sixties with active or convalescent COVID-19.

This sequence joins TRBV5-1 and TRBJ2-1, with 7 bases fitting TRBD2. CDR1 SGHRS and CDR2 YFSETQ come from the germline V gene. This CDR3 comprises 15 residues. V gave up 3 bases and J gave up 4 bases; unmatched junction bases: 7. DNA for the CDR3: TGCGCCAGCAGCTCCAGGGCGGGGGAGTACAATGAGCAGTTCTTC. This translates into CASSSRAGEYNEQFF.

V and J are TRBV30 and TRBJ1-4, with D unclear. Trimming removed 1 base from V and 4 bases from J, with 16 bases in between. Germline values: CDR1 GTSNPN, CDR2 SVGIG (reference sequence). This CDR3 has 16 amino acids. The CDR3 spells CAWSDPTRGLNEKLFF. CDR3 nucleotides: TGTGCCTGGAGTGACCCGACCAGAGGGCTTAATGAAAAACTGTTTTTT. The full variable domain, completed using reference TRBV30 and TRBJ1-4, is SQTIHQWPATLVQPVGSPLSLECTVEGTSNPNLYWYRQAAGRGLQLLFYSVGIGQISSEVPQNLSASRPQDRQFILSSKKLLLSDSGFYLCAWSDPTRGLNEKLFFGSGTQLSVL.

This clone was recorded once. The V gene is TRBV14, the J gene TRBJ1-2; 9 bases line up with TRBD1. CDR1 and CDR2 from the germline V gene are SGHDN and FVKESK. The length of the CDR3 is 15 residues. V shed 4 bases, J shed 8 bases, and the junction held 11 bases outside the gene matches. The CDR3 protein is CASSPYRGPMGGYTF. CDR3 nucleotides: TGTGCCAGCAGCCCCTACAGGGGGCCCATGGGCGGCTACACCTTC.

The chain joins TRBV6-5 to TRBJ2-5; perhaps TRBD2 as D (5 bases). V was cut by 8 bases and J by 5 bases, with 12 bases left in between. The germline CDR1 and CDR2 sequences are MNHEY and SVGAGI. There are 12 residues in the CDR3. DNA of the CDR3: TGTGCCAGCCGAAGAAGAGGGGAGACCCAGTACTTC. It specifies CASRRRGETQYF.

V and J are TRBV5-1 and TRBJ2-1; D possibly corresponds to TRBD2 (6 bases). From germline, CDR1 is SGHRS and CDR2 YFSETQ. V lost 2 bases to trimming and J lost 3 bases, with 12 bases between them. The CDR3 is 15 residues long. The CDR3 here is CASSLRQGLYNEQFF. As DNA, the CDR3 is TGCGCCAGCAGCTTAAGGCAGGGACTCTACAATGAGCAGTTCTTC. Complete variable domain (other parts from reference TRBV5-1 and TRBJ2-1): KAGVTQTPRYLIKTRGQQVTLSCSPISGHRSVSWYQQTPGQGLQFLFEYFSETQRNKGNFPGRFSGRQFSNSRSEMNVSTLELGDSALYLCASSLRQGLYNEQFFGPGTRLTVL.

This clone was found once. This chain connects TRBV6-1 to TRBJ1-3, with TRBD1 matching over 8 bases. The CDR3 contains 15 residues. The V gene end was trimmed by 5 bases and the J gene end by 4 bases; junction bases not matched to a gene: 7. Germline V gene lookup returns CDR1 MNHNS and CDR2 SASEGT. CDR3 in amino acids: CASSSTGDRGNTIYF. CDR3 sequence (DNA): TGTGCCAGCAGTTCAACAGGGGACAGGGGAAACACCATATATTTT.

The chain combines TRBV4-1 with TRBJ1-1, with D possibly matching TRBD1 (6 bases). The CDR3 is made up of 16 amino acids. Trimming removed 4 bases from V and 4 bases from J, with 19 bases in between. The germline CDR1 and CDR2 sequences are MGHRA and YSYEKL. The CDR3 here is CASSLSGARSGTEAFF. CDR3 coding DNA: TGCGCCAGCAGCCTCTCAGGGGCCCGAAGTGGCACTGAAGCTTTCTTT.

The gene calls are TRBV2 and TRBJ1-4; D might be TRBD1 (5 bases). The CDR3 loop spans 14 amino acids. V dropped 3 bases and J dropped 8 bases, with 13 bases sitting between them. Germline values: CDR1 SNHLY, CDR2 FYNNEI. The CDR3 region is CASSDDGAWEKLFF. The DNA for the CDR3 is TGTGCCAGCAGTGATGATGGGGCCTGGGAAAAACTGTTTTTT. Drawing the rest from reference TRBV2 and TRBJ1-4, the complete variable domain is EPEVTQTPSHQVTQMGQEVILRCVPISNHLYFYWYRQILGQKVEFLVSFYNNEISEKSEIFDDQFSVERPDGSNFTLKIRSTKLEDSAMYFCASSDDGAWEKLFFGSGTQLSVL.

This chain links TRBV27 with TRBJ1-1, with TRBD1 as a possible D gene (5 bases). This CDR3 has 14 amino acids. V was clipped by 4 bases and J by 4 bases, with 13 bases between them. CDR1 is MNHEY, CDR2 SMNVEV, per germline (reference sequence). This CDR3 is CASSWSRRGTEAFF. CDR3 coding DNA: TGTGCCAGCAGTTGGTCCCGGAGGGGCACTGAAGCTTTCTTT.

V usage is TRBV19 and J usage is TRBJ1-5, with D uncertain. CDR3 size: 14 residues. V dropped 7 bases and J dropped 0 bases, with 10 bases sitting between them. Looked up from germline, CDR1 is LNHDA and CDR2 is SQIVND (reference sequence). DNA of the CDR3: TGTGCCAGTACCTATGTTAATAGCAATCAGCCCCAGCATTTT. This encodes CASTYVNSNQPQHF.

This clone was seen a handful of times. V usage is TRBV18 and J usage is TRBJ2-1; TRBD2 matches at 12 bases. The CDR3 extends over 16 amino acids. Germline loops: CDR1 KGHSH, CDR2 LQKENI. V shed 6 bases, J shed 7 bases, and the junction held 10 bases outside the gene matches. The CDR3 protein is CASSPDLAGGQNEQFF. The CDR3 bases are TGTGCCAGCTCCCCCGACCTAGCGGGGGGGCAGAATGAGCAGTTCTTC.

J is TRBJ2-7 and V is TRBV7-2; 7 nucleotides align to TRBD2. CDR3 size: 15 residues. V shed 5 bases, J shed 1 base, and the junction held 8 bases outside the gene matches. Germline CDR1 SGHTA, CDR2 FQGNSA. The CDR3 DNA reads TGTGCCAGCAGCATGGGGGGGGTATTATCCTACGAGCAGTACTTC. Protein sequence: CASSMGGVLSYEQYF.

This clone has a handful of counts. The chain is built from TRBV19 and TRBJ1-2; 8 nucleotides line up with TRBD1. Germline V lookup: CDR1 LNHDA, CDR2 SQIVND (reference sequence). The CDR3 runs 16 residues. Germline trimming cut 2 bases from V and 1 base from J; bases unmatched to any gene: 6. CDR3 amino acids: CASSITGGGDNYGYTF. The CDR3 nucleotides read TGTGCCAGTAGTATAACAGGGGGAGGAGATAACTATGGCTACACCTTC.

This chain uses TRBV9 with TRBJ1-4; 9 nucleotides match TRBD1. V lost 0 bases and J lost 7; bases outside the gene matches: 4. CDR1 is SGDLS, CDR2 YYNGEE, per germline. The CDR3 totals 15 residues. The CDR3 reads CASSVGGQGSEKLFF. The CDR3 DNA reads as TGTGCCAGCAGCGTAGGGGGACAGGGAAGTGAAAAACTGTTTTTT.

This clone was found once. Here the CDR3 reads CAITPSGGTDTQYF. CDR3 DNA sequence: TGTGCCATCACCCCTAGCGGGGGCACAGATACGCAGTATTTT. J is TRBJ2-3 and V is TRBV10-3, with 9 bases that match TRBD2. The germline V gene encodes CDR1 ENHRY and CDR2 SYGVKD. Trimming cost V 7 bases and J 1 base; bases outside gene matches: 3. The CDR3 is made up of 14 amino acids.

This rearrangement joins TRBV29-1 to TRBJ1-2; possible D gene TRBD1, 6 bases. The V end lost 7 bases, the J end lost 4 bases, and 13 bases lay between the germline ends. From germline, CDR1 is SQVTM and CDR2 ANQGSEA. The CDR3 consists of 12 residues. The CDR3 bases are TGCAGCGGAGGACAGTCCCTCTATGGCTACACCTTC. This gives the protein CSGGQSLYGYTF.

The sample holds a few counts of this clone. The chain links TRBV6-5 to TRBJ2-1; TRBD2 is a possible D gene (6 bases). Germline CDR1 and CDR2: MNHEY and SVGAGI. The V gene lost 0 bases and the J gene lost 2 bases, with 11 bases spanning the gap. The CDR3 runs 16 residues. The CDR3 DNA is TGTGCCAGCAGTTACTCATGGGGGGTTCCCTACAATGAGCAGTTCTTC. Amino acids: CASSYSWGVPYNEQFF.

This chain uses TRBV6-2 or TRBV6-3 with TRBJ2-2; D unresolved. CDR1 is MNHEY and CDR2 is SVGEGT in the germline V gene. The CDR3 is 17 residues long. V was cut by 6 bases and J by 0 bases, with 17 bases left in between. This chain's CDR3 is CASSFTTRRSNTGELFF. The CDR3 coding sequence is TGTGCCAGCAGCTTTACCACCAGGCGTTCGAACACCGGGGAGCTGTTTTTT.

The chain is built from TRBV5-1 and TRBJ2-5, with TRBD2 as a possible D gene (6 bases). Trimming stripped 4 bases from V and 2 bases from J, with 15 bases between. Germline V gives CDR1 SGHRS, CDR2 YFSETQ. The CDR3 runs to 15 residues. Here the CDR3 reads CASSPRGSGQETQYF. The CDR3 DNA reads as TGCGCCAGCAGCCCACGGGGTAGCGGACAAGAGACCCAGTACTTC. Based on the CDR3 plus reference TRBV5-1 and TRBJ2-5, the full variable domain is KAGVTQTPRYLIKTRGQQVTLSCSPISGHRSVSWYQQTPGQGLQFLFEYFSETQRNKGNFPGRFSGRQFSNSRSEMNVSTLELGDSALYLCASSPRGSGQETQYFGPGTRLLVL.

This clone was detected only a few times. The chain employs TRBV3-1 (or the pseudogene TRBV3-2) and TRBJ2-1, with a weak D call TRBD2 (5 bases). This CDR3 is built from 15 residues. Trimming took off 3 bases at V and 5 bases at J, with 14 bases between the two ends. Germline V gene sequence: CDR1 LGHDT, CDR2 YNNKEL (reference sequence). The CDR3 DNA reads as TGTGCCAGCAGCCATAATACTAGACAACACAATGAGCAGTTCTTC. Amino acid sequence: CASSHNTRQHNEQFF.

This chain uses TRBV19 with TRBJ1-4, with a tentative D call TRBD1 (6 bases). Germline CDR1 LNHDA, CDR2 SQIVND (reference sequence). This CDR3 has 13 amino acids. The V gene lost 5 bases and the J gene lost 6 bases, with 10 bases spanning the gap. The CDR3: CASSANRDEKLFF. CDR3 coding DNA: TGTGCCAGTAGTGCAAACAGGGATGAAAAACTGTTTTTT.

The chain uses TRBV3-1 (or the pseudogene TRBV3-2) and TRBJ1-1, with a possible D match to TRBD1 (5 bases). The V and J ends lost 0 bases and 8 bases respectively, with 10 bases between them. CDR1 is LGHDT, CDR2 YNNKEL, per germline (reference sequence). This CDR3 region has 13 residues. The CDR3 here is CASSQEGAGEAFF. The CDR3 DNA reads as TGTGCCAGCAGCCAAGAAGGGGCGGGGGAAGCTTTCTTT.

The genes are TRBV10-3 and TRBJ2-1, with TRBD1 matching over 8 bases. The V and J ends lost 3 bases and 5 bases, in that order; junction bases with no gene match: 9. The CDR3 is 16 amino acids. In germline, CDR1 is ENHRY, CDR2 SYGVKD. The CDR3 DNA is TGTGCCATCAGTGAATCCCCGGGACAGGTAGACAATGAGCAGTTCTTC. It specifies CAISESPGQVDNEQFF.